The 5 T cell receptor beta chains below were found in one sample sequenced in a study of cytomegalovirus exposure and HLA in healthy donors. The study ran its PCR with 60 Vbeta and 13 Jbeta primers. The repertoire was sequenced with immunoSEQ multiplex PCR; TCRdb's copy has only in-frame clones and lacks some. The sample shows some 200,000 clones, over 60% of them seen only once. Sequencing was done on a sample of PBMCs. The receptors come from a woman between 45 and 65 years old in good health and CMV-seronegative.

This clone appeared once. V is TRBV30 and J is TRBJ1-1, with 7 positions matching TRBD1. CDR3 length equals 14 residues. V was pared by 7 bases and J by 5 bases, with 13 bases of the junction left unmatched. Germline V CDR1 and CDR2: GTSNPN, SVGIG (reference sequence). In DNA form, the CDR3 reads TGTGCCTCTAAGACAGGGAGGTTGAGTACTGAAGCTTTCTTT. Translation gives CASKTGRLSTEAFF.

The chain combines TRBV18 with TRBJ2-1; D remains ambiguous. CDR3 size: 12 residues. Germline V gene data show CDR1 as KGHSH and CDR2 as LQKENI. Trimming took off 3 bases at V and 5 bases at J, with 5 bases between the two ends. CDR3 sequence reads: CASSPFNNEQFF. CDR3 nucleotides: TGTGCCAGCTCACCTTTTAACAATGAGCAGTTCTTC.

This clone has a single count. Here the CDR3 reads CASMVQTNTEAFF. As DNA, the CDR3 is TGTGCCAGCATGGTACAGACGAACACTGAAGCTTTCTTT. This sequence joins TRBV28 and TRBJ1-1, with D hard to call. Germline V gene lookup returns CDR1 MDHEN and CDR2 SYDVKM. This CDR3 is 13 amino acids long. V was trimmed by 7 bases and J by 1 base, leaving 10 bases between them.

This CDR3 is CASSLYWTGGNTIYF. CDR3 DNA: TGTGCCAGCAGCTTATATTGGACAGGGGGAAACACCATATATTTT. V and J are TRBV5-6 and TRBJ1-3, with 8 bases fitting TRBD1. Germline lookup yields CDR1 SGHDT and CDR2 YYEEEE. There are 15 residues in the CDR3. The V and J ends lost 2 bases and 4 bases, in that order; junction bases with no gene match: 5.

The chain is built from TRBV14 and TRBJ2-1; D might be TRBD2 (5 bases). The germline V gene encodes CDR1 SGHDN and CDR2 FVKESK. Trimming took off 1 base at V and 6 bases at J, with 10 bases between the two ends. CDR3 length equals 14 residues. The CDR3 sequence is CASSQGLTINEQFF. In DNA form, the CDR3 reads TGTGCCAGCAGCCAAGGGCTGACTATCAATGAGCAGTTCTTC.